Described below is a single T cell receptor beta chain sequence and its context. This record comes from a study of blood T cell repertoires in COVID-19. Study overall: Material from acute and convalescent COVID-19 was sourced from the United States, Italy and Spain.

Per the original data handling: Nucleated cell counts were estimated from reference gene primer amplification. Here immunoSEQ multiplex PCR was the method, and the copy in TCRdb shows in-frame clones only, minus some. V and J calls and clone size are given by that table; D and trimming were obtained from the DNA. This repertoire shows about 170,000 clones, over 75% found once; its top ten account for less than 0.85%. The CDR3 contains 14 residues. V lost 6 bases to trimming and J lost 1 base; unmatched junction nucleotides: 4. Germline values: CDR1 MNHEY, CDR2 SMNVEV (reference sequence). Recovered participants had two consecutive negative NP/OP PCR tests, healthcare professional clearance, or symptom resolution.

This TCR was recovered from a woman under 30 who had recovered from COVID-19. Source material: PBMCs or T cells enriched from blood (not recorded which). This chain connects TRBV27 to TRBJ1-1; TRBD1 matches at 8 bases. The CDR3 loop reads CASSPGGANTEAFF. CDR3 nucleotides: TGTGCCAGCAGCCCAGGGGGCGCGAACACTGAAGCTTTCTTT.